This T cell receptor beta chain was recorded in a study of T cells in Graves' hyperthyroidism and ophthalmopathy (dated by TCRdb to about 2019). For context, the study as a whole: Peripheral blood was collected at initial diagnosis, before any treatment. Following sampling, methimazole starting at 30 mg daily was given to hyperthyroidism patients, and high-dose intravenous methylprednisolone was given to ophthalmopathy patients. The study also compared thyroid tissue and blood T-cell repertoires from five or six Graves' hyperthyroidism patients. The 100 discovery patients were randomly split 7:3 into training and test sets. TCR Vbeta CDR3 sequencing of 120 to 150 peripheral blood samples (fewer than 45 ophthalmopathy, 75 hyperthyroidism and 17 progressor patients) is reported in the paper. Prospective prediction of ophthalmopathy was tested in an independent validation cohort consisting of 18 to 20 hyperthyroidism patients and some 16 patients who later progressed to ophthalmopathy. TCR V-J signatures able to tell the groups apart were searched for in a discovery cohort of 90 to 100 patients, of whom more than 40 had Graves' ophthalmopathy and around 56 had stable Graves' hyperthyroidism.

The junction shows trimming of 1 base on V and 2 bases on J, plus 11 bases between the germline ends. Reading from cysteine to phenylalanine, the CDR3 counts 15 amino acids. Only the CDR3 portion is preserved as DNA: 45 bases, with reading frame beginning at the first base. Sequences SGHRS (CDR1) and YFSETQ (CDR2) are obtained from the germline V gene. Concerning this clonotype itself: Its specific antigen is unknown. Base quality data are lacking; no much larger clone is found one base away.

TCR beta CDR3 regions were amplified from RNA transcripts. For the first round of RT-PCR on the TCR CDR3, the HTBI primer set was used together with the Qiagen OneStep RT-PCR kit. A second multiplex PCR round built the libraries, followed by size selection and purification. Sequencing of the libraries was done on an Illumina HiSeq2000 using paired-end 100 bp reads. Per the source publication's procedure: SOAPnuke was used to process the raw data, removing reads that contained adapters or uncalled bases, had a mean Phred below 15, or lacked an exact match to the constant primer or identifier. COPE v1.2.5 was used to merge the high-quality paired reads, and each unique nucleotide sequence was defined as a clonotype. MiTCR v1.1 was used to align clonotypes to the IMGT TRBV, TRBD and TRBJ reference segments. The analysis included only V-J combinations with a frequency above 0.0001, which together covered 99% to 99.2% of the repertoires. A TCS score was defined as the ratio between F50 (clonal expansion) and ExV (chaos), using BLOSUM62-based TCRdist between CDR3 peptides within each V-J. Welch's t-statistics and random forest reduced 514 V-J features to 13, which were used in a naive Bayes classifier (R e1071). Starting from the raw public reads, TCRdb applied fastp trimming at Q25, assembled clones with MiXCR and retained in-frame beta chains. Each entry merges the rows of one CDR3 protein and shows their most common DNA and genes. TCRdb's processing, not the study's, gives the V and J calls here. In this sample the table shows under 750,000 distinct CDR3 sequences, around 20% of which occur a single time. The ten largest account for around 17% of the sample.

Hyperthyroidism patients were newly diagnosed, with disease duration under 2 months, and aged 18 to 65 years. Patients with uncontrolled infections, other autoimmune diseases, pregnancy or lactation were excluded. Diagnoses were based on clinical symptoms, serum thyroxine and TRAb, thyroid ultrasound and orbital computed tomography. For progressor patients, blood was drawn at the first diagnosis of hyperthyroidism, before any ophthalmopathy symptoms had appeared. Ficoll-Paque density gradient centrifugation was used to isolate PBMCs from 8 to 10 ml of fresh peripheral blood. Progressor patients were defined as those initially diagnosed with Graves' hyperthyroidism in whom ophthalmopathy developed during follow-up. Total RNA was extracted with Trizol reagent, and quality was checked on an Agilent 2100 Bioanalyzer. Study-wide findings and limitations: Sample size was not statistically predetermined, and blinding of investigators to group allocation was not performed. A model built on a 13 V-J signature distinguished ophthalmopathy from stable hyperthyroidism, reaching 85% to 90% sensitivity and approximately 81% specificity in cross-validation and 80%/75% in testing. Most expanded thyroid clonotypes (frequency above 0.001) were also found in blood, which suggests that blood repertoires may mirror thyroid immune responses. In validation, the model predicted progression to ophthalmopathy with approximately 69% sensitivity and approximately 74% specificity, a median of 6.5 months before onset.

The receptor was isolated from a woman aged 45-59 years with Graves' hyperthyroidism that later progressed to Graves' ophthalmopathy. Sequencing was performed on blood. The V and J segments used are TRBV5-1 and TRBJ2-3; the D region possibly corresponds to TRBD2 (6 bases align). The CDR3 region reads CASSLLAGHTDTQYF. The DNA reads TGCGCCAGCAGCTTGCTCGCGGGGCACACAGATACGCAGTATTTT. Reference TRBV5-1 and TRBJ2-3 proteins supply the regions before and after the CDR3; the full variable domain is: KAGVTQTPRYLIKTRGQQVTLSCSPISGHRSVSWYQQTPGQGLQFLFEYFSETQRNKGNFPGRFSGRQFSNSRSEMNVSTLELGDSALYLCASSLLAGHTDTQYFGPGTRLTVL.